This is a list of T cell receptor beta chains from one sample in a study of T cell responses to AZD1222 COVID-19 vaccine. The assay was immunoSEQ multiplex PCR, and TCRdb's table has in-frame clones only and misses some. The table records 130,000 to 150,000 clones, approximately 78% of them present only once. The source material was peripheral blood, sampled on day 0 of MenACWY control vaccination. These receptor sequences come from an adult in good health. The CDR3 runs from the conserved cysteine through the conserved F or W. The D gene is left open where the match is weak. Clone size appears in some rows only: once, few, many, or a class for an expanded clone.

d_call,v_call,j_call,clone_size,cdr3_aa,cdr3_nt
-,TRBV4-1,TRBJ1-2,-,CASSLWGPQGSGYTF,TGCGCCAGCAGCCTTTGGGGCCCCCAGGGGAGTGGCTACACCTTC
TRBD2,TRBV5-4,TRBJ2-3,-,CASRQVLAGVSDTQYF,TGTGCCAGCAGACAGGTACTAGCGGGGGTCTCTGATACGCAGTATTTT
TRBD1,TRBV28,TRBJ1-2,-,CASSSRTGGNYGYTF,TGTGCCAGCAGTTCGCGGACAGGGGGCAACTATGGCTACACCTTC
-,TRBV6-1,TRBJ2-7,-,CASSERYGSSYEQYF,TGTGCCAGCAGTGAAAGATATGGCAGCTCCTACGAGCAGTACTTC
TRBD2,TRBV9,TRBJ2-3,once,CASSVAGRGGTDTQYF,TGTGCCAGCAGCGTAGCTGGGCGGGGGGGTACAGATACGCAGTATTTT
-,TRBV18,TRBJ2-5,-,CASSPLQSQETQYF,TGTGCCAGCTCACCACTACAGAGCCAAGAGACCCAGTACTTC
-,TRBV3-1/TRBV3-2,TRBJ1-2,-,CASSQVSNGYTF,TGTGCCAGCAGCCAAGTATCAAATGGCTACACCTTC
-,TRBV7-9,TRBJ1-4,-,CASSTTPGRLTNEKLFF,TGTGCCAGCAGCACAACCCCGGGAAGGTTAACTAATGAAAAACTGTTTTTT
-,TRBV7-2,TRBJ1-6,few,CASSPGREWNSPLHF,TGTGCCAGCAGCCCAGGGAGGGAATGGAATTCACCCCTCCACTTT
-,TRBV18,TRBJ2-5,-,CASSLRADQETQYF,TGTGCCAGCTCACTAAGGGCTGATCAAGAGACCCAGTACTTC
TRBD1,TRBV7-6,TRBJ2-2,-,CASSLSIRSRQGARDTGELFF,TGTGCCAGCAGCTTATCCATCCGGAGTAGACAGGGGGCGCGAGACACCGGGGAGCTGTTTTTT
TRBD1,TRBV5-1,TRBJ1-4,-,CASSPQGADEKLFF,TGCGCCAGCAGCCCGCAGGGGGCAGACGAAAAACTGTTTTTT
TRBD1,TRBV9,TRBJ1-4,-,CASSVVTLSGTGGRTNEKLFF,TGTGCCAGCAGCGTAGTTACCCTCTCCGGGACAGGGGGGAGAACTAATGAAAAACTGTTTTTT
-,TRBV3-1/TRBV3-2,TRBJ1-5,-,CASSEGRFQTPQHF,TGTGCCAGCAGCGAAGGCCGGTTCCAGACGCCCCAGCATTTT
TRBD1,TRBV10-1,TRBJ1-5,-,CASREWSQGENQPQHF,TGCGCCAGCAGAGAGTGGTCGCAGGGGGAGAATCAGCCCCAGCATTTT
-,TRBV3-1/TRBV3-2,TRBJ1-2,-,CASSQFNGGYGYTF,TGTGCCAGCAGCCAATTTAATGGTGGCTATGGCTACACCTTC
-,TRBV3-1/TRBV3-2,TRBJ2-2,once,CASSQAAGASELFF,TGTGCCAGCAGCCAAGCGGCAGGGGCCTCGGAGCTGTTTTTT
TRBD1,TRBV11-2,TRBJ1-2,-,CASSQDRAGGYTF,TGTGCCAGCAGCCAGGACAGGGCGGGTGGCTACACCTTC
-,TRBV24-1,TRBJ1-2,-,CATSDLRTDGVYGYTF,TGTGCCACCAGTGATTTGAGGACGGACGGGGTCTATGGCTACACCTTC
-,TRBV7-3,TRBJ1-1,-,CASSLTGSTEAFF,TGTGCCAGCAGCTTAACAGGGAGCACTGAAGCTTTCTTT
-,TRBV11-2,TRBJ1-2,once,CASSLLQIPSYGYTF,TGTGCCAGCAGCTTACTCCAAATTCCCTCCTATGGCTACACCTTC
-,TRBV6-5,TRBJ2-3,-,CASMGHQLTDTQYF,TGTGCCAGCATGGGACACCAGCTCACAGATACGCAGTATTTT
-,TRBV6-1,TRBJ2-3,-,CASSEGFSTDTQYF,TGTGCCAGCAGTGAAGGGTTCAGCACAGATACGCAGTATTTT